This T cell receptor (beta chain) emerged from a study of blood T cell repertoires in COVID-19. Authors' data handling: Estimated nucleated cell counts came from reference gene primer amplification. Sequenced by immunoSEQ multiplex PCR; TCRdb stores in-frame clones only, minus some. The DNA was the basis for D and trimming; V, J and clone size are from that table. This sample has 20,000 to 30,000 clones, with nearly 90% found just once. This clone came up once. What was sequenced was peripheral blood. The receptor was isolated from a woman aged 55-69 years with active COVID-19.

Here the CDR3 DNA reads TGTGCCAGCTCACCCAGACAGGCCGATTGGATGAGTGACACCATATATTTT. Encoded protein: CASSPRQADWMSDTIYF. This chain connects TRBV18 to TRBJ1-3; D is perhaps TRBD1 (6 bases). Trimming removed 3 bases at V and 8 bases at J, with 23 bases between. Germline V CDR1 and CDR2: KGHSH, LQKENI. This CDR3 has 17 residues.